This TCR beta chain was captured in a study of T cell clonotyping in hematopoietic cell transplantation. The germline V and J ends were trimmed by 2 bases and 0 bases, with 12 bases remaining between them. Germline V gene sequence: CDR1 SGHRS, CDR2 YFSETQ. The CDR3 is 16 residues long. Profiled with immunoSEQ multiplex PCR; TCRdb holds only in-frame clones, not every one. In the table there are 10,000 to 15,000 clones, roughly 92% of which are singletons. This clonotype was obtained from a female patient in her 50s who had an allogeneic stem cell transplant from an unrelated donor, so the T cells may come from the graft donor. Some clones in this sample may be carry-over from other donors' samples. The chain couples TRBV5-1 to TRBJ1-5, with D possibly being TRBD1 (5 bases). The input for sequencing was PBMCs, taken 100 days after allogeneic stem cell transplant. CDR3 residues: CASSFGGGDSNQPQHF. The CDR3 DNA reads TGCGCCAGCAGCTTTGGGGGAGGGGATAGCAATCAGCCCCAGCATTTT.